This T cell receptor (beta chain) was sequenced during a study of T cells and copy number aberrations in small-cell lung cancer (dated by TCRdb to about 2021). The study in broad terms: Whole-exome sequencing of the same tumor regions was paired with TCR repertoire sequencing so that T cell metrics could be related to mutations and copy number aberrations. Tumor TCR data were available for 17 to 20 patients, and TCR data from both tumor and normal tissue were available for about 13 patients. Study-wide conclusions, independent of this receptor: Tumors had lower T-cell density, richness and clonality than adjacent lung tissue, but the difference in density was not significant. All specimens consisted of formalin-fixed paraffin-embedded tissue, which is known to introduce sequencing artifacts. The study was limited by a small sample size because surgical resection is uncommon in small-cell lung cancer, and the findings require validation.

From its cysteine to its phenylalanine, the CDR3 spans 15 amino acids. Here the CDR3 DNA is all that survives: 45 bases in frame from base 1. V and J are trimmed by 6 bases and 6 bases, and the gene matches miss 13 bases of the junction. As encoded in the germline V gene, CDR1 is KGHSH while CDR2 is LQKENI. Details on this clone: Its antigen specificity is not known. Within one base of it there is no much larger clone, and no base qualities were kept.

The donors were limited-stage small-cell lung cancer patients whose surgical resection took place in Hangzhou, China, between 2008 and 2020. Every donor went straight to surgery with no preoperative chemotherapy or radiotherapy, and no donor was given immunotherapy either before or after surgery. All 20 or so patients in the sequenced cohort were identified as smokers or heavy second-hand smokers. Adjacent normal lung was collected at least 2 cm from the tumor margin and was confirmed morphologically free of malignant cells by two pathologists. To characterize T cell repertoire heterogeneity, the study applied multi-region TCR-beta sequencing to resected limited-stage small-cell lung cancers and to tumor-adjacent lung tissue. Genomic DNA was extracted from FFPE tissue using the AllPrep DNA/RNA FFPE Kit (Qiagen). The immunoSEQ hsTCRB Kit, with multiplexed V- and J-gene primers, was used to amplify TCR-beta CDR3 regions from genomic DNA. Unique DNA barcodes were added in a second PCR, and the samples were pooled together with one negative control and one positive control. The pooled TCR-beta libraries were sequenced using a 150-cycle paired-end protocol on an Illumina MiSeq. On the authors' methods: Adaptive Biotechnologies processed the raw sequencing data and produced a report containing normalized, annotated TCR-beta repertoires. T-cell density was computed as TCR-beta templates normalized to usable DNA, which was estimated by amplifying housekeeping genes. Richness counted unique rearrangements, and clonality was defined as 1 minus Pielou's evenness. In TCRdb, the immuneACCESS table is reduced to in-frame sequences with V and J assigned. These tables do not hold every clone; where another copy was compared, an unresolved V gene accounts for under half, and the others remain unexplained. The V and J calls and clone size were taken over from that table, and D and trimming were inferred from the DNA. The sample table shows some 2,900 clones, and approximately 80% are seen once. The ten largest clones capture about 9.6% of the sample.

Material for sequencing was normal tissue next to the tumor. Recombination joined TRBV18 with TRBJ2-7, with 8 junctional bases fitting TRBD2. The origin of this receptor is a man in his sixties with small cell lung cancer. The nucleotide sequence is TGTGCCAGCTCCCAGGCCGGGACTAGAGTTGTCGAGCAGTACTTC. This yields the protein CASSQAGTRVVEQYF.